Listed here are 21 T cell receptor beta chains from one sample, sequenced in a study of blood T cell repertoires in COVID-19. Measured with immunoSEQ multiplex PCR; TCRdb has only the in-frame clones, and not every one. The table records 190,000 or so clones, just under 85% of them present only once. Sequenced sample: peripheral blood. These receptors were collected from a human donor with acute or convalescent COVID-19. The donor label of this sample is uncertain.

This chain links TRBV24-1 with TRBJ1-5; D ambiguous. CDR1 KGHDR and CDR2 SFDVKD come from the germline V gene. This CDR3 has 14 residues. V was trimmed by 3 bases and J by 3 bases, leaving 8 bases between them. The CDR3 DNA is TGTGCCACCAGTGATAGTTTAGTCAATCAGCCCCAGCATTTT. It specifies CATSDSLVNQPQHF.

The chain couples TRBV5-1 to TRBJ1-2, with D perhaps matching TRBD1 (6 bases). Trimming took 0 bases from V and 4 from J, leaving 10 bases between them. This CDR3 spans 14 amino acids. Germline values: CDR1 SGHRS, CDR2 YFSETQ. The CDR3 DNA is TGCGCCAGCAGCTTGGAGGGGGATACCTATGGCTACACCTTC. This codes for CASSLEGDTYGYTF.

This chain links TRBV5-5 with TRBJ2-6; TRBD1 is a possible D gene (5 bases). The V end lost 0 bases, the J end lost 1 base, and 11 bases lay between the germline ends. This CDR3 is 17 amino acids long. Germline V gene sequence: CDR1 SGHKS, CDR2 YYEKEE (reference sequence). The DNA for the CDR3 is TGTGCCAGCAGCTTGGGGACAACCCTATCTGGGGCCAACGTCCTGACTTTC. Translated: CASSLGTTLSGANVLTF. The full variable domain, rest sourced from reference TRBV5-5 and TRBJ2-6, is DAGVTQSPTHLIKTRGQQVTLRCSPISGHKSVSWYQQVLGQGPQFIFQYYEKEERGRGNFPDRFSARQFPNYSSELNVNALLLGDSALYLCASSLGTTLSGANVLTFGAGSRLTVL.

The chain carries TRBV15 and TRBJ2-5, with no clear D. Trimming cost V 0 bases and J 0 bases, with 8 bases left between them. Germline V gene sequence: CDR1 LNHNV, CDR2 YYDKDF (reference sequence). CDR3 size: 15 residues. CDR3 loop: CATSRDSRYQETQYF. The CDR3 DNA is TGTGCCACCAGCAGAGATTCCCGGTACCAAGAGACCCAGTACTTC.

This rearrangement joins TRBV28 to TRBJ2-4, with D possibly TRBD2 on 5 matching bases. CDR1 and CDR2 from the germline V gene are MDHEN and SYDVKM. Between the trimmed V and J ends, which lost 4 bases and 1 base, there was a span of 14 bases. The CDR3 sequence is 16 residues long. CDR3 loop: CASSSSTTGAKNIQYF. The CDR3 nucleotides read TGTGCCAGCAGTTCGTCCACCACGGGGGCCAAAAACATTCAGTACTTC.

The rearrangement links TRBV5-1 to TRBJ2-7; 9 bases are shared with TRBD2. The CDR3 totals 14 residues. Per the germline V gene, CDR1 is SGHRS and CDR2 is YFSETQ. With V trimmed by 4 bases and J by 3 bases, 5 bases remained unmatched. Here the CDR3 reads CASSASSGVYEQYF. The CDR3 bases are TGCGCCAGCAGCGCCTCTAGCGGGGTCTACGAGCAGTACTTC.

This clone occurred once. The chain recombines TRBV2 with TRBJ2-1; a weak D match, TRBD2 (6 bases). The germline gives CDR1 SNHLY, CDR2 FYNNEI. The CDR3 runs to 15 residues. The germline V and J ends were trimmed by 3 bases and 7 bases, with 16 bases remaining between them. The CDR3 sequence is CASSELEAGSNEQFF. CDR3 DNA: TGTGCCAGCAGTGAGTTAGAAGCCGGGAGTAATGAGCAGTTCTTC.

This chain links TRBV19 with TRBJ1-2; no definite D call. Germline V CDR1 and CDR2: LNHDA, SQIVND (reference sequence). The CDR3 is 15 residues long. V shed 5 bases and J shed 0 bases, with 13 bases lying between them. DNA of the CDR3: TGTGCCAGTAGTGGGTCAGAACTAACTAACTATGGCTACACCTTC. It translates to CASSGSELTNYGYTF.

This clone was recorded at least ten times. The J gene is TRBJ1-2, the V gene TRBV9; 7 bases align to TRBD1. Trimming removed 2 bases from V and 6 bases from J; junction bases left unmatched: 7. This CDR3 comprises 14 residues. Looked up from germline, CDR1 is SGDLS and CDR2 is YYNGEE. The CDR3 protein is CASSVLTGFDGYTF. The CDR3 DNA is TGTGCCAGCAGCGTTCTGACAGGGTTTGATGGCTACACCTTC.

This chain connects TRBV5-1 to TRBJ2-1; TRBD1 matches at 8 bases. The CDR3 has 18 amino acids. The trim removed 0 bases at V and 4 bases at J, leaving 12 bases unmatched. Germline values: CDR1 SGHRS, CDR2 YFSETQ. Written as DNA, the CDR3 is TGCGCCAGCAGCTTGGACCCAAGAGGACAGGGAAATTACAATGAGCAGTTCTTC. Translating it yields CASSLDPRGQGNYNEQFF.

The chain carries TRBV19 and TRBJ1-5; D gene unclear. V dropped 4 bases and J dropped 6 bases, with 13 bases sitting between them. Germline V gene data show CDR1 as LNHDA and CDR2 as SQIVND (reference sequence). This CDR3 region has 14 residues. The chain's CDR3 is CASSKLITGQPQHF. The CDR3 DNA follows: TGTGCCAGTAGTAAGTTAATTACGGGTCAGCCCCAGCATTTT.

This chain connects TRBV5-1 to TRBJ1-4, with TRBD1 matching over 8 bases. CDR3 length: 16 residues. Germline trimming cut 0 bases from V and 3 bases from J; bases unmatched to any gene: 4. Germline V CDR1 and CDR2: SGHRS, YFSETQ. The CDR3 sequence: CASSLAGTGSNEKLFF. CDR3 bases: TGCGCCAGCAGCTTGGCCGGGACAGGATCTAATGAAAAACTGTTTTTT. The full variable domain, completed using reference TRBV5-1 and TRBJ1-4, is KAGVTQTPRYLIKTRGQQVTLSCSPISGHRSVSWYQQTPGQGLQFLFEYFSETQRNKGNFPGRFSGRQFSNSRSEMNVSTLELGDSALYLCASSLAGTGSNEKLFFGSGTQLSVL.

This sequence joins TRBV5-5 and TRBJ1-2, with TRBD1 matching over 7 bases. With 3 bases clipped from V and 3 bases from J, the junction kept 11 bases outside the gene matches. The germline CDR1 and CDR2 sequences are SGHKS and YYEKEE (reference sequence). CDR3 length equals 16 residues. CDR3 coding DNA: TGTGCCAGCAGCTCAGTTATGGACAGGTCAGACTATGGCTACACCTTC. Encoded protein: CASSSVMDRSDYGYTF.

The CDR3 sequence is CASSLGTVSSGNTIYF. Here the CDR3 DNA reads TGTGCCAGCAGCTTAGGGACAGTGAGCTCTGGAAACACCATATATTTT. The chain combines TRBV5-8 with TRBJ1-3, with 7 bases aligning to TRBD1. J gave up 0 bases and V 2 bases, and 5 bases lay outside the gene matches. Germline loops: CDR1 SGHTS, CDR2 YDEGEE. The CDR3 covers 16 residues.

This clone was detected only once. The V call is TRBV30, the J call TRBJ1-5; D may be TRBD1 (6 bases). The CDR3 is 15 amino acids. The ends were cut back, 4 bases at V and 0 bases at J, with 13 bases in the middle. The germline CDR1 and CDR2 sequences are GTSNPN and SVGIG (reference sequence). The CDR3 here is CAWTDRLISNQPQHF. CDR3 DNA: TGTGCCTGGACGGACAGATTAATTAGCAATCAGCCCCAGCATTTT.

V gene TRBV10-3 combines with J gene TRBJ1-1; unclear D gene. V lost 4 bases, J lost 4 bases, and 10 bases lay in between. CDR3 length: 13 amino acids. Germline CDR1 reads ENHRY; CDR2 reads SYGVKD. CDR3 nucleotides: TGTGCCATCAGTGGATACAGTGGCACTGAAGCTTTCTTT. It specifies CAISGYSGTEAFF.

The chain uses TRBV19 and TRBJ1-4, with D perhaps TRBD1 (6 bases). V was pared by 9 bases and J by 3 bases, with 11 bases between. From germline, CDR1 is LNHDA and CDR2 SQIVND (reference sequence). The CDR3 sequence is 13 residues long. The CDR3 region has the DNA TGTGCCAGCTCGACAGGCGCTAATGAAAAACTGTTTTTT. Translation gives CASSTGANEKLFF.

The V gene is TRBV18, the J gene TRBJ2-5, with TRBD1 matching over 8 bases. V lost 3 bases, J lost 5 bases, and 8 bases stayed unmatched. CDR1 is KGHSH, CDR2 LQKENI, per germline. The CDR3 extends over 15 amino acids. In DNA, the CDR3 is TGTGCCAGCTCACCGACGACAGGGGCGATGGAGACCCAGTACTTC. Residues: CASSPTTGAMETQYF.

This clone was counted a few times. CDR3 sequence reads: CASSQEGGRGNEKLFF. The DNA for the CDR3 is TGCGCCAGCAGCCAAGAGGGAGGTCGCGGTAATGAAAAACTGTTTTTT. The chain has TRBV4-3 and TRBJ1-4; D gene unclear. The length of the CDR3 is 16 residues. Germline V CDR1 and CDR2: LGHNA, YSLEER. V lost 0 bases to trimming and J lost 4 bases, with 12 bases between them.

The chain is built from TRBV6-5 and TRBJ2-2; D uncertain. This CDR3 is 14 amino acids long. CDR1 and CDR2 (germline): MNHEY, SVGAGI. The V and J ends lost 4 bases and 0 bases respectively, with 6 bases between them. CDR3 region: CASSWQANTGELFF. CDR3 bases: TGTGCCAGCAGTTGGCAGGCGAACACCGGGGAGCTGTTTTTT.

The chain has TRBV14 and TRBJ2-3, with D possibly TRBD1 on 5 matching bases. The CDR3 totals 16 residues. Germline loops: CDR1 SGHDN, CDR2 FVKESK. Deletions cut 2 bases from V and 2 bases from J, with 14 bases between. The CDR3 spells CASSQLAGPPTDTQYF. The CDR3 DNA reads TGTGCCAGCAGCCAACTTGCAGGGCCCCCCACAGATACGCAGTATTTT. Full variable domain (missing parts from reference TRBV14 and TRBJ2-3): EAGVTQFPSHSVIEKGQTVTLRCDPISGHDNLYWYRRVMGKEIKFLLHFVKESKQDESGMPNNRFLAERTGGTYSTLKVQPAELEDSGVYFCASSQLAGPPTDTQYFGPGTRLTVL.